A single sample gave rise to the 20 T cell receptor beta chains below, sequenced in a study of shared clonotypes between healthy human individuals (dated by TCRdb to about 2020). Library prep was done by the immunoSEQ multiplex PCR assay. In TCRdb, the immuneACCESS table is reduced to in-frame sequences with V and J assigned. These tables do not hold every clone; where another copy was compared, an unresolved V gene accounts for under half, and the others remain unexplained. The sample contains around 2.5 million clones, over 85% of them found a single time. The ten largest clones capture approximately 0.37% of the sample. Sequencing was carried out using naive CD4+ T cells from PBMCs. Taken with the paper, the label for cell subset or site translates to: CD45RA+ positively selected. The receptors here all came from a young man in good health. Some clones in this sample may be carry-over from other donors' samples.

The V gene is TRBV7-9, the J gene TRBJ2-3, with a possible D match to TRBD2 (6 bases). Germline CDR1 is SEHNR and CDR2 is FQNEAQ (reference sequence). The CDR3 totals 15 residues. Trimming removed 4 bases from V and 0 bases from J, with 11 bases in between. Here the CDR3 reads CASSSGTQSTDTQYF. CDR3 sequence (DNA): TGTGCCAGCAGCTCCGGGACTCAAAGCACAGATACGCAGTATTTT. Full variable domain (rest looked up from reference TRBV7-9 and TRBJ2-3): DTGVSQNPRHKITKRGQNVTFRCDPISEHNRLYWYRQTLGQGPEFLTYFQNEAQLEKSRLLSDRFSAERPKGSFSTLEIQRTEQGDSAMYLCASSSGTQSTDTQYFGPGTRLTVL.

V gene TRBV7-2 combines with J gene TRBJ2-7; TRBD2 is a possible D gene (6 bases). The ends were cut back, 1 base at V and 6 bases at J, with 16 bases in the middle. The CDR3 sequence is 15 residues long. The germline gives CDR1 SGHTA, CDR2 FQGNSA. CDR3 protein: CASSLVSGRRAEQYF. Here the CDR3 DNA reads TGTGCCAGCAGCTTAGTCAGCGGGCGCCGCGCCGAGCAGTACTTC.

The CDR3 loop reads CASSIIPGQRILEETIGYTF. CDR3 nucleotide sequence: TGTGCCAGTAGTATTATCCCGGGACAGAGAATTCTCGAGGAAACTATTGGCTACACCTTC. The chain carries TRBV19 and TRBJ1-2; 7 bases fit TRBD1. Trimming at V came to 3 bases and at J to 7 bases, leaving 26 bases not matched to a gene. Germline V gene lookup returns CDR1 LNHDA and CDR2 SQIVND (reference sequence). The CDR3 has 20 residues.

The chain has TRBV11-2 and TRBJ2-4; the D is unclear. V was cut by 5 bases and J by 3 bases, with 11 bases left in between. The CDR3 has 14 residues. Germline loops: CDR1 SGHAT, CDR2 FQNNGV. The CDR3 coding sequence is TGTGCCAGCAGCCCGGTTACGGGCAAAAACATTCAGTACTTC. It encodes CASSPVTGKNIQYF.

The rearrangement uses TRBV5-4 and TRBJ2-7; TRBD1 is a possible D gene (6 bases). Germline CDR1 reads SGHNT; CDR2 reads YYREEE (reference sequence). The CDR3 is 14 residues long. The V gene lost 1 base and the J gene lost 2 bases, with 10 bases spanning the gap. CDR3 DNA sequence: TGTGCCAGCAGCTTGTCGAACAGGGCCTACGAGCAGTACTTC. This gives the protein CASSLSNRAYEQYF.

The J gene is TRBJ2-1, the V gene TRBV30; 10 bases match TRBD1. This CDR3 contains 16 residues. The ends lost 4 bases at V and 3 bases at J; junction bases unmatched: 9. Germline-derived CDR1 and CDR2 are GTSNPN and SVGIG (reference sequence). CDR3 in amino acids: CAWNEGQGTIYNEQFF. The CDR3, as DNA: TGTGCCTGGAACGAGGGACAGGGGACGATCTACAATGAGCAGTTCTTC.

The chain uses TRBV7-3 and TRBJ2-4, with D perhaps TRBD1 (5 bases). Germline-derived CDR1 and CDR2 are SGHTA and FQGTGA. The CDR3 covers 13 residues. Trimming pared 2 bases from V and 3 bases from J, leaving 5 bases between. The CDR3 loop is CASSLDSKNIQYF. CDR3 bases: TGTGCCAGCAGCTTAGACAGCAAAAACATTCAGTACTTC.

On this clone itself: The same CDR3 also results from other DNA sequences found in this sample. This chain links TRBV7-9 with TRBJ2-2; D unclear. V lost 2 bases and J 6 bases, leaving 4 bases between the germline ends. The CDR3 is made up of 12 amino acids. Per the germline V gene, CDR1 is SEHNR and CDR2 is FQNEAQ (reference sequence). DNA of the CDR3: TGTGCCAGCAGCTTAACCTCCGGGGAGCTGTTTTTT. It is translated as CASSLTSGELFF. Based on the CDR3 plus reference TRBV7-9 and TRBJ2-2, the full variable domain is DTGVSQNPRHKITKRGQNVTFRCDPISEHNRLYWYRQTLGQGPEFLTYFQNEAQLEKSRLLSDRFSAERPKGSFSTLEIQRTEQGDSAMYLCASSLTSGELFFGEGSRLTVL.

The rearrangement uses TRBV28 and TRBJ2-7; TRBD1 aligns across 10 bases. The CDR3 is 16 residues long. The germline CDR1 and CDR2 sequences are MDHEN and SYDVKM. Trimming took 1 base from V and 3 from J; bases not matched to a gene: 6. This CDR3 is CASSLLEGTGDYEQYF. CDR3 bases: TGTGCCAGCAGTTTATTAGAGGGGACAGGGGACTACGAGCAGTACTTC. The full variable domain, its missing parts supplied by reference TRBV28 and TRBJ2-7, is DVKVTQSSRYLVKRTGEKVFLECVQDMDHENMFWYRQDPGLGLRLIYFSYDVKMKEKGDIPEGYSVSREKKERFSLILESASTNQTSMYLCASSLLEGTGDYEQYFGPGTRLTVT.

V is TRBV19 and J is TRBJ2-7, with D possibly being TRBD1 (5 bases). Trimming removed 10 bases at V and 6 bases at J, with 13 bases between. CDR3 size: 11 residues. The germline CDR1 and CDR2 sequences are LNHDA and SQIVND (reference sequence). The DNA of the CDR3 is TGTGCCAACGATCGCACAGGCGAGCAGTACTTC. Its translation: CANDRTGEQYF.

The genes are TRBV11-2 and TRBJ2-1, with TRBD2 as a possible D gene (5 bases). This CDR3 is built from 14 residues. CDR1 SGHAT and CDR2 FQNNGV come from the germline V gene. Trimming cost V 5 bases and J 6 bases, with 14 bases left between them. The CDR3 nucleotides are TGTGCCAGCAGCCCCCGGAGGTTGGGCAATGAGCAGTTCTTC. Its protein is CASSPRRLGNEQFF.

The V and J genes are TRBV29-1 and TRBJ2-1, with 12 bases lining up with TRBD2. Trimming took 6 bases from V and 4 from J; bases not matched to a gene: 13. The CDR3 contains 17 residues. In germline, CDR1 is SQVTM, CDR2 ANQGSEA. The chain's CDR3 is CSVHQPGLAGVYNEQFF. Written as DNA, the CDR3 is TGCAGCGTCCACCAACCGGGACTAGCGGGCGTATACAATGAGCAGTTCTTC.

The gene calls are TRBV28 and TRBJ1-3, with D unresolved. V lost 2 bases, J lost 0 bases, and 8 bases lay in between. Germline values: CDR1 MDHEN, CDR2 SYDVKM. CDR3 length: 15 amino acids. The CDR3 loop reads CASSLRQRSGNTIYF. As DNA, the CDR3 is TGTGCCAGCAGTTTACGGCAGCGCTCTGGAAACACCATATATTTT.

This chain uses TRBV19 with TRBJ2-2; the match to TRBD2 covers 8 bases. V shed 2 bases, J shed 2 bases, and the junction held 1 base outside the gene matches. Germline-derived CDR1 and CDR2 are LNHDA and SQIVND (reference sequence). The CDR3 consists of 15 residues. Here the CDR3 DNA reads TGTGCCAGTAGTATAATAGCGGGAAACACCGGGGAGCTGTTTTTT. This codes for CASSIIAGNTGELFF. The variable domain in full, with the rest retrieved from reference TRBV19 and TRBJ2-2, is DGGITQSPKYLFRKEGQNVTLSCEQNLNHDAMYWYRQDPGQGLRLIYYSQIVNDFQKGDIAEGYSVSREKKESFPLTVTSAQKNPTAFYLCASSIIAGNTGELFFGEGSRLTVL.

As concerns this clone: The identical CDR3 is also encoded by other nucleotide sequences in the sample. The genes are TRBV5-1 and TRBJ2-5; 9 positions match TRBD1. V trimming: 3 bases; J trimming: 2 bases; junction bases outside the gene matches: 2. The CDR3 covers 14 residues. Germline CDR1 reads SGHRS; CDR2 reads YFSETQ. The CDR3 reads CASSYGTGQETQYF. The CDR3, as DNA: TGCGCCAGCAGCTACGGGACAGGGCAAGAGACCCAGTACTTC. The variable domain in full, completed from reference TRBV5-1 and TRBJ2-5, reads KAGVTQTPRYLIKTRGQQVTLSCSPISGHRSVSWYQQTPGQGLQFLFEYFSETQRNKGNFPGRFSGRQFSNSRSEMNVSTLELGDSALYLCASSYGTGQETQYFGPGTRLLVL.

The chain combines TRBV30 with TRBJ1-2; D remains ambiguous. Deletions cut 3 bases from V and 2 bases from J, with 10 bases between. Germline values: CDR1 GTSNPN, CDR2 SVGIG (reference sequence). The CDR3 has 13 residues. CDR3 residues: CAWSKVVNYGYTF. For the CDR3, the DNA is TGTGCCTGGAGCAAGGTCGTAAACTATGGCTACACCTTC.

V usage is TRBV15 and J usage is TRBJ1-1, with a tentative D call TRBD1 (5 bases). The CDR3 consists of 15 residues. The ends were cut back, 6 bases at V and 0 bases at J, with 14 bases in the middle. CDR1 is LNHNV, CDR2 YYDKDF, per germline (reference sequence). CDR3 protein: CATRTRDSMNTEAFF. The CDR3, as DNA: TGTGCCACCAGAACACGAGACAGCATGAACACTGAAGCTTTCTTT. Full variable domain (missing parts from reference TRBV15 and TRBJ1-1): DAMVIQNPRYQVTQFGKPVTLSCSQTLNHNVMYWYQQKSSQAPKLLFHYYDKDFNNEADTPDNFQSRRPNTSFCFLDIRSPGLGDTAMYLCATRTRDSMNTEAFFGQGTRLTVV.

This chain joins TRBV2 and TRBJ2-1; D is unresolved. Germline CDR1 reads SNHLY; CDR2 reads FYNNEI. V was cut by 3 bases and J by 0 bases, with 12 bases left in between. This CDR3 is 16 amino acids long. CDR3 amino acids: CASSDRGGSSYNEQFF. The CDR3 DNA sequence: TGTGCCAGCAGTGACCGAGGCGGTAGCTCCTACAATGAGCAGTTCTTC.

V and J are TRBV28 and TRBJ2-3; D ambiguous. Germline-derived CDR1 and CDR2 are MDHEN and SYDVKM. V lost 6 bases to trimming and J lost 4 bases, with 20 bases between them. The length of the CDR3 is 16 residues. CDR3 loop: CASSPSALPGADTQYF. In DNA, the CDR3 is TGTGCCAGCAGCCCTTCGGCCCTCCCAGGCGCAGATACGCAGTATTTT.

The chain has TRBV6-6 and TRBJ2-3; D might be TRBD2 (6 bases). This CDR3 has 15 amino acids. V lost 7 bases, J lost 2 bases, and 16 bases lay in between. CDR1 and CDR2 (germline): MNHNY, SVGAGI (reference sequence). CDR3 in DNA: TGTGCCAGCAAGAGGGCTAGCGCCTTCACAGATACGCAGTATTTT. Protein product: CASKRASAFTDTQYF.